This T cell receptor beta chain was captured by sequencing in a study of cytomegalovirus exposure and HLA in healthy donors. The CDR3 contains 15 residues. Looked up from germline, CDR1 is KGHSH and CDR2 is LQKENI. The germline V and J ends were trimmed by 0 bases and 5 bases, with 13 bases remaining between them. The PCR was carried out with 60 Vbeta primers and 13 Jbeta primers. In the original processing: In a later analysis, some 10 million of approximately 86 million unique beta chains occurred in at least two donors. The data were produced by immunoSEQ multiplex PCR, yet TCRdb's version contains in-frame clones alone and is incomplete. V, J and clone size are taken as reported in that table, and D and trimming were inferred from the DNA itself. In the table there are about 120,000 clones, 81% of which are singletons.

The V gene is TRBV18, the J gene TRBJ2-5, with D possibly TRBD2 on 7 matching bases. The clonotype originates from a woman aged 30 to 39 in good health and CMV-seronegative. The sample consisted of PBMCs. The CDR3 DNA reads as TGTGCCAGCTCACCACCGTCAGAGGGGGGGGAGACCCAGTACTTC. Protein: CASSPPSEGGETQYF.